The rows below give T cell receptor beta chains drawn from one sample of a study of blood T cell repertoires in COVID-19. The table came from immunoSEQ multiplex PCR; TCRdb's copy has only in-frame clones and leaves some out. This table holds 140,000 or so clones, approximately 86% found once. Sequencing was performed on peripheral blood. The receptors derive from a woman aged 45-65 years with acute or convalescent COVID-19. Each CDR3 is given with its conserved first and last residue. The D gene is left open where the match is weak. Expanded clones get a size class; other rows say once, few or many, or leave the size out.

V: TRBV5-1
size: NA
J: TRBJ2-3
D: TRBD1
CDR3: CASSLEGQGRFHTDTQYF
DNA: TGCGCCAGCAGCTTGGAGGGACAGGGGAGATTCCACACAGATACGCAGTATTTT

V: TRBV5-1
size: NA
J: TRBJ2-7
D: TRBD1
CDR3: CASSWDRSYEQYF
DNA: TGCGCCAGCAGCTGGGACAGATCCTACGAGCAGTACTTC

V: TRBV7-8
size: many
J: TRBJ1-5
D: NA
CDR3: CASSLDPGNQPQHF
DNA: TGTGCCAGCAGCTTAGATCCAGGCAATCAGCCCCAGCATTTT

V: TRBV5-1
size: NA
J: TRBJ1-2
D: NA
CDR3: CASSSEPTFYGYTF
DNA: TGCGCCAGCAGCTCGGAGCCTACCTTCTATGGCTACACCTTC

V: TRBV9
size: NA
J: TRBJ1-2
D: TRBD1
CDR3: CASSAGQRGHGYTF
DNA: TGTGCCAGCAGCGCGGGACAGCGGGGGCATGGCTACACCTTC

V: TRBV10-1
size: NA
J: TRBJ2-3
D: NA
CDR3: CASSEMLYDTQYF
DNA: TGCGCCAGCAGTGAGATGCTCTACGATACGCAGTATTTT

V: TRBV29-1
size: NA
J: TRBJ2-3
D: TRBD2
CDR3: CSVGAGGGTDTQYF
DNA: TGCAGCGTTGGAGCGGGAGGGGGCACAGATACGCAGTATTTT

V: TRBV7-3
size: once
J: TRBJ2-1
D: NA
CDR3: CASSLLGQAGNEQFF
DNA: TGTGCCAGCAGCTTATTGGGCCAAGCAGGGAATGAGCAGTTCTTC

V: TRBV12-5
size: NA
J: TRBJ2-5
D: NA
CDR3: CASGLAGRETQYF
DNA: TGTGCTAGTGGTTTGGCCGGGAGAGAGACCCAGTACTTC

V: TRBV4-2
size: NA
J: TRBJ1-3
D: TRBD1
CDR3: CASSPQGQGGNTIYF
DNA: TGTGCCAGCAGCCCACAGGGACAGGGTGGAAACACCATATATTTT

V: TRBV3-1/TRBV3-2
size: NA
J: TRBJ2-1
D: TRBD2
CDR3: CASSTRTSGGVNEQFF
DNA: TGTGCCAGCAGCACCCGGACTAGCGGGGGTGTAAATGAGCAGTTCTTC

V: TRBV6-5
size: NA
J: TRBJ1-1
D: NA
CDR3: CASSYSEGVNTEAFF
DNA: TGTGCCAGCAGTTACTCGGAGGGTGTGAACACTGAAGCTTTCTTT

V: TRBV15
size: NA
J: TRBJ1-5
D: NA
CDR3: CATSRGDSNQPQHF
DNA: TGTGCCACCAGCAGAGGCGATAGCAATCAGCCCCAGCATTTT

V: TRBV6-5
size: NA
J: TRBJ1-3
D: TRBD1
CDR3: CASSRGQNSGNTIYF
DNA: TGTGCCAGCAGTAGGGGACAGAACTCTGGAAACACCATATATTTT

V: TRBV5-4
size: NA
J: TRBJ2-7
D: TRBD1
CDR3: CASSRGQGRDSEQYF
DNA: TGTGCCAGCAGCCGGGGACAGGGGAGAGACTCCGAGCAGTACTTC

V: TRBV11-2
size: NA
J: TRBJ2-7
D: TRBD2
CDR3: CASSLRTSGNYEQYF
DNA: TGTGCCAGCAGCTTAAGGACTAGCGGGAATTACGAGCAGTACTTC

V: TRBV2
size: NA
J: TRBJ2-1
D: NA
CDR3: CASEGGRLADYNEQFF
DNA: TGTGCCAGCGAGGGGGGGCGGCTAGCGGACTACAATGAGCAGTTCTTC

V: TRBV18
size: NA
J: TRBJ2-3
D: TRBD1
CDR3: CASSRDRAETDTQYF
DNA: TGTGCCAGCTCACGGGACAGGGCCGAGACAGATACGCAGTATTTT

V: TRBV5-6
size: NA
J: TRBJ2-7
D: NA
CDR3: CASSSVQEYEQYF
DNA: TGTGCCAGCAGCTCGGTACAGGAGTACGAGCAGTACTTC

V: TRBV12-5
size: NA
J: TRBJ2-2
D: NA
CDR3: CASVGERMNTGELFF
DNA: TGTGCTAGTGTTGGGGAGCGGATGAACACCGGGGAGCTGTTTTTT

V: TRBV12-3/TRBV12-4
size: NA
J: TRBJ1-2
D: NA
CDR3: CASSLQVNYGYTF
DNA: TGTGCCAGCAGTTTGCAGGTTAACTATGGCTACACCTTC

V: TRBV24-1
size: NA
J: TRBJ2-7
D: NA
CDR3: CATSDFRDEQYF
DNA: TGTGCCACCAGTGATTTTCGGGATGAGCAGTACTTC

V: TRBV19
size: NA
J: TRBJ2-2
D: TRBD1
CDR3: CASRAGTGSPGELFF
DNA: TGTGCCAGTAGAGCCGGGACAGGGAGCCCCGGGGAGCTGTTTTTT

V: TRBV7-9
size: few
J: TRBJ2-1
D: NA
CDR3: CASSGRTNEQFF
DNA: TGTGCCAGCAGCGGCCGAACCAATGAGCAGTTCTTC

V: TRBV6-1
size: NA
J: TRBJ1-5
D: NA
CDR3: CASSETGNNQPQHF
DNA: TGTGCCAGCAGTGAAACAGGTAACAATCAGCCCCAGCATTTT

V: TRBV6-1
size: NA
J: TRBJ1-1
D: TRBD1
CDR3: CASSERPGGLNTEAFF
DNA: TGTGCCAGCAGTGAACGGCCAGGGGGCCTGAACACTGAAGCTTTCTTT

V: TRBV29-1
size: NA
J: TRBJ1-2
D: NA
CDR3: CSVKPGGRGGYTF
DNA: TGCAGCGTCAAGCCGGGGGGAAGAGGCGGCTACACCTTC

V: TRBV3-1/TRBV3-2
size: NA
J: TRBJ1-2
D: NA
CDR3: CASSQGQVRGGGYTF
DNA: TGTGCCAGCAGCCAAGGGCAGGTCAGAGGAGGGGGCTACACCTTC

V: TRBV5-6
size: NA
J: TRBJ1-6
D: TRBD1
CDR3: CATKSGGQGAYNSPLHF
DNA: TGTGCCACCAAATCGGGGGGACAGGGCGCCTATAATTCACCCCTCCACTTT

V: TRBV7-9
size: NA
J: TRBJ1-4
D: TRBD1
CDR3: CASSSRDRGRTNEKLFF
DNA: TGTGCCAGCAGCAGCCGGGACAGGGGGCGAACTAATGAAAAACTGTTTTTT

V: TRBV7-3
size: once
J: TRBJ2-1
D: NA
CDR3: CASSFRSGGYNEQFF
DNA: TGTGCCAGCAGCTTTCGAAGCGGTGGCTACAATGAGCAGTTCTTC

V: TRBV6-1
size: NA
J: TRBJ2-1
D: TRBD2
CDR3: CASSDPSGSSYNEQFF
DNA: TGTGCCAGCAGTGACCCTAGCGGGAGCTCCTACAATGAGCAGTTCTTC

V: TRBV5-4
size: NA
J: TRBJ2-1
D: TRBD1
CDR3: CASSPGTGGINEQFF
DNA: TGTGCCAGCAGTCCAGGGACAGGGGGCATTAATGAGCAGTTCTTC

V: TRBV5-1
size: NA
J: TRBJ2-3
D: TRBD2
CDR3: CASREVLSGGRTDTQYF
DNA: TGCGCCAGCCGCGAGGTGCTCAGCGGGGGGCGCACAGATACGCAGTATTTT

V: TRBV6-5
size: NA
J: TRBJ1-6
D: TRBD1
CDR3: CASRNRGYSPLHF
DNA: TGTGCCAGCAGGAACAGGGGCTATTCACCCCTCCACTTT

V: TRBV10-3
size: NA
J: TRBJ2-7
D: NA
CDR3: CAIGGAGVYEQYF
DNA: TGTGCCATCGGGGGGGCCGGGGTCTACGAGCAGTACTTC

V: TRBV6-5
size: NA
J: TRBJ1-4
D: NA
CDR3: CASSYAGSIEKLFF
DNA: TGTGCCAGCAGTTACGCGGGATCAATAGAAAAACTGTTTTTT

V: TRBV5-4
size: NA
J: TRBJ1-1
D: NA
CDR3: CASSSGQTNTEAFF
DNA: TGTGCCAGCAGCTCTGGACAGACAAACACTGAAGCTTTCTTT

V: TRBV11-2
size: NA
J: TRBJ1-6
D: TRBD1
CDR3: CASSYWGTDNSPLHF
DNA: TGTGCCAGCAGCTATTGGGGGACAGATAATTCACCCCTCCACTTT

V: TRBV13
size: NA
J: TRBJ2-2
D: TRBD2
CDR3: CASSPSGRNTGELFF
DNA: TGTGCCAGCAGCCCTAGCGGGAGAAACACCGGGGAGCTGTTTTTT

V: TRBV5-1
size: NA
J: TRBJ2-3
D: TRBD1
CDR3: CASSLDRGVADTQYF
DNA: TGCGCCAGCAGCTTGGACAGGGGGGTTGCAGATACGCAGTATTTT